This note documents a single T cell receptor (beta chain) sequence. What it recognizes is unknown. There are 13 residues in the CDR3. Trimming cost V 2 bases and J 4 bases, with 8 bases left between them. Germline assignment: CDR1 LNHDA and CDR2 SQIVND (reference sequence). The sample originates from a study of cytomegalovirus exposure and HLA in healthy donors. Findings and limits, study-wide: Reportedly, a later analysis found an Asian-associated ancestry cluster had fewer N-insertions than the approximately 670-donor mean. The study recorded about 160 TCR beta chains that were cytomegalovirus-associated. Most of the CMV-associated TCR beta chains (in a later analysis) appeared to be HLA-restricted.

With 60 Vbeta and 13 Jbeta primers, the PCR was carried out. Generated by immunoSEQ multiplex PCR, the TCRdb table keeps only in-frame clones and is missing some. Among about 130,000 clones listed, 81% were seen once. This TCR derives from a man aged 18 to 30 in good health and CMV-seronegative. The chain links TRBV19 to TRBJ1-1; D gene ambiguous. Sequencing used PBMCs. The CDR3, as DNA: TGTGCCAGTAGTATAAGCCCCGTCACTGAAGCTTTCTTT. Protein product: CASSISPVTEAFF. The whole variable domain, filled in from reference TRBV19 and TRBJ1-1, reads DGGITQSPKYLFRKEGQNVTLSCEQNLNHDAMYWYRQDPGQGLRLIYYSQIVNDFQKGDIAEGYSVSREKKESFPLTVTSAQKNPTAFYLCASSISPVTEAFFGQGTRLTVV.